These 26 T cell receptor beta chains were sequenced from one sample in a study of cytomegalovirus exposure and HLA in healthy donors. The PCR had 60 Vbeta and 13 Jbeta primers. TCRdb keeps only in-frame clones here, not all; method: immunoSEQ multiplex PCR. The data contain about 140,000 clones, roughly three quarters of them singletons. Sequencing was done on a sample of PBMCs. These receptors all stem from a male donor in good health and CMV-seronegative.

The CDR3 DNA is TGTGCCAGCAGCGTGACAGGACCGCCTTCACCCCTCCACTTT. Translating gives CASSVTGPPSPLHF. The chain links TRBV27 to TRBJ1-6, with D possibly being TRBD1 (6 bases). Between the trimmed V and J ends, which lost 6 bases and 9 bases, there was a span of 15 bases. Germline V gene sequence: CDR1 MNHEY, CDR2 SMNVEV (reference sequence). This CDR3 is 14 amino acids long.

The chain links TRBV19 to TRBJ1-1; D unclear. Germline lookup yields CDR1 LNHDA and CDR2 SQIVND (reference sequence). The length of the CDR3 is 13 residues. The V gene lost 7 bases and the J gene lost 6 bases, with 15 bases spanning the gap. CDR3 residues: CASNAGIMAEAFF. The CDR3 nucleotides read TGTGCCAGTAATGCAGGTATAATGGCTGAAGCTTTCTTT. Based on the CDR3 plus reference TRBV19 and TRBJ1-1, the full variable domain is DGGITQSPKYLFRKEGQNVTLSCEQNLNHDAMYWYRQDPGQGLRLIYYSQIVNDFQKGDIAEGYSVSREKKESFPLTVTSAQKNPTAFYLCASNAGIMAEAFFGQGTRLTVV.

CDR3 bases: TGTGCCAGCAGTTACATAGACACCATATATTTT. It codes for CASSYIDTIYF. The chain has TRBV6-5 and TRBJ1-3; D gene uncertain. Germline-derived CDR1 and CDR2 are MNHEY and SVGAGI. The CDR3 is made up of 11 amino acids. Trimming took 2 bases from V and 8 from J, leaving 4 bases between them.

CDR3 DNA: TGTGCCAGCAGCCAAGTCCCGGCAGGGGCCTACGAGCAGTACTTC. Translated, it gives CASSQVPAGAYEQYF. The J gene is TRBJ2-7, the V gene TRBV4-2, with a possible D match to TRBD1 (6 bases). CDR3 length: 15 amino acids. CDR1 is LGHNA and CDR2 is YNFKEQ in the germline V gene. Trimming pared 1 base from V and 2 bases from J, leaving 12 bases between.

The chain uses TRBV2 and TRBJ2-7; 12 positions match TRBD1. From germline, CDR1 is SNHLY and CDR2 FYNNEI. The CDR3 is 16 amino acids. V dropped 7 bases and J dropped 4; count of bases not matched to a gene: 11. The CDR3 reads CASTPGTGGATYEQYF. The DNA for the CDR3 is TGTGCCAGCACTCCCGGGACAGGGGGCGCGACTTACGAGCAGTACTTC.

Notes on this clone: The sample holds other DNA sequences that translate to the same CDR3. The chain links TRBV7-2 to TRBJ1-1; weak D call: TRBD1 (5 bases). Trimming pared 5 bases from V and 1 base from J, leaving 8 bases between. This CDR3 spans 13 amino acids. Germline V gene sequence: CDR1 SGHTA, CDR2 FQGNSA. The CDR3 sequence: CASSPQGNTEAFF. The CDR3 DNA is TGTGCCAGCAGCCCCCAGGGGAACACTGAAGCTTTCTTT.

The genes are TRBV10-3 and TRBJ2-7; D is unclear. The ends were cut back, 0 bases at V and 7 bases at J, with 10 bases in the middle. Germline CDR1 is ENHRY and CDR2 is SYGVKD. The CDR3 runs 13 residues. The CDR3: CAISESTLGEQYF. The DNA of the CDR3 is TGTGCCATCAGTGAGTCGACTCTTGGGGAGCAGTACTTC.

The V call is TRBV30, the J call TRBJ2-5; D is perhaps TRBD1 (5 bases). The DNA end is a closer match to TRBJ2-7, so the J assignment may be wrong. There are 14 residues in the CDR3. Germline V lookup: CDR1 GTSNPN, CDR2 SVGIG (reference sequence). The DNA of the CDR3 is TGTGCCTGGAGTGCAGGGTCCGGGTCCTACGAGCAGTACTTC. It is translated as CAWSAGSGSYEQYF.

The chain uses TRBV7-2 and TRBJ2-7; maybe TRBD2 (6 bases). The ends were cut back, 4 bases at V and 6 bases at J, with 19 bases in the middle. The length of the CDR3 is 15 residues. Germline CDR1 reads SGHTA; CDR2 reads FQGNSA. The CDR3 loop is CASSSTWGSAGEQYF. Here the CDR3 DNA reads TGTGCCAGCAGCTCAACCTGGGGGTCAGCGGGCGAGCAGTACTTC. Full variable domain (rest looked up from reference TRBV7-2 and TRBJ2-7): GAGVSQSPSNKVTEKGKDVELRCDPISGHTALYWYRQSLGQGLEFLIYFQGNSAPDKSGLPSDRFSAERTGGSVSTLTIQRTQQEDSAVYLCASSSTWGSAGEQYFGPGTRLTVT.

The chain employs TRBV5-4 and TRBJ2-1; 10 bases agree with TRBD1. Germline V lookup: CDR1 SGHNT, CDR2 YYREEE (reference sequence). The CDR3 contains 15 residues. The J segment lost 8 bases and the V segment lost 3 bases, leaving 8 bases of the junction unmatched. In DNA form, the CDR3 reads TGTGCCAGCAGCTCGGGACAGGGGAAACGCTATGAGCAGTTCTTC. Its protein product is CASSSGQGKRYEQFF.

This clone was counted between two and nine times. The rearrangement links TRBV5-6 to TRBJ2-5, with a possible D match to TRBD2 (7 bases). This CDR3 has 16 residues. V was shortened by 4 bases and J by 5 bases, with 21 bases between the two germline ends. In germline, CDR1 is SGHDT, CDR2 YYEEEE. DNA for the CDR3: TGTGCCAGCAGCGCTGGGGGGGCCCGAGACTTGGAGACCCAGTACTTC. It yields the protein CASSAGGARDLETQYF.

J is TRBJ1-1 and V is TRBV4-3, with a tentative D call TRBD1 (5 bases). The V end was cut by 4 bases, the J end by 5 bases, with 17 bases between. Germline CDR1 and CDR2: LGHNA and YSLEER. The CDR3 consists of 15 residues. In nucleotides, the CDR3 is TGCGCCAGCAGCCGATGGGGACTAAGCTTAACTGAAGCTTTCTTT. Protein product: CASSRWGLSLTEAFF.

The CDR3 region has the DNA TGCGCCAGCAGCTTGTTAACAGGGGATGGCTACACCTTC. This encodes CASSLLTGDGYTF. This chain uses TRBV5-1 with TRBJ1-2, with 7 bases fitting TRBD1. Germline V lookup: CDR1 SGHRS, CDR2 YFSETQ. There are 13 residues in the CDR3. V lost 1 base, J lost 6 bases, and 3 bases stayed unmatched. The entire variable domain, with the rest obtained from reference TRBV5-1 and TRBJ1-2, is as follows: KAGVTQTPRYLIKTRGQQVTLSCSPISGHRSVSWYQQTPGQGLQFLFEYFSETQRNKGNFPGRFSGRQFSNSRSEMNVSTLELGDSALYLCASSLLTGDGYTFGSGTRLTVV.

The rearrangement joins TRBV11-2 to TRBJ2-7; TRBD2 matches 8 bases. CDR1 is SGHAT and CDR2 is FQNNGV in the germline V gene. CDR3 size: 16 residues. J gave up 0 bases and V 1 base, and 5 bases lay outside the gene matches. The CDR3 DNA is TGTGCCAGCAGCTTAGGTAGCGGGGTCATCTCCTACGAGCAGTACTTC. Residues: CASSLGSGVISYEQYF.

This chain links TRBV5-5 with TRBJ2-7; D may be TRBD1 (5 bases). V lost 5 bases to trimming and J lost 0 bases, with 12 bases between them. Germline V gene data show CDR1 as SGHKS and CDR2 as YYEKEE (reference sequence). The CDR3 length is 14 residues. The CDR3 region has the DNA TGTGCCAGCAGTCTAGGGGCTAACTCCTACGAGCAGTACTTC. It is translated as CASSLGANSYEQYF.

This chain joins TRBV7-9 and TRBJ2-1, with D maybe TRBD1 (5 bases). Germline lookup yields CDR1 SEHNR and CDR2 FQNEAQ (reference sequence). V was clipped by 1 base and J by 6 bases, with 16 bases between them. This CDR3 spans 16 amino acids. The CDR3 region is CASSLGASGIPNEQFF. The CDR3 coding sequence is TGTGCCAGCAGCTTAGGAGCGTCAGGGATTCCCAATGAGCAGTTCTTC.

This chain joins TRBV6-5 and TRBJ2-7, with 9 bases identical to TRBD1. This CDR3 comprises 14 residues. Germline-derived CDR1 and CDR2 are MNHEY and SVGAGI. V dropped 2 bases and J dropped 6; count of bases not matched to a gene: 5. CDR3 sequence reads: CASSYGTGTSEQYF. In nucleotides, the CDR3 is TGTGCCAGCAGTTACGGGACAGGGACGTCCGAGCAGTACTTC.

V usage is TRBV19 and J usage is TRBJ1-6; 7 bases line up with TRBD1. The junction had 10 bases not matched to a gene; V was cut back by 9 bases and J by 8 bases. Germline V lookup: CDR1 LNHDA, CDR2 SQIVND (reference sequence). The CDR3 is 14 residues long. CDR3 nucleotide sequence: TGTGCCAGCCGTAGACAGGGTATAGATTCACCCCTCCACTTT. Residues: CASRRQGIDSPLHF. The full variable domain, in which reference TRBV19 and TRBJ1-6 provide the parts outside the CDR3, is DGGITQSPKYLFRKEGQNVTLSCEQNLNHDAMYWYRQDPGQGLRLIYYSQIVNDFQKGDIAEGYSVSREKKESFPLTVTSAQKNPTAFYLCASRRQGIDSPLHFGNGTRLTVT.

This rearrangement joins TRBV4-3 to TRBJ2-3, with D possibly being TRBD2 (5 bases). CDR3 size: 17 residues. From germline, CDR1 is LGHNA and CDR2 YSLEER. V was clipped by 0 bases and J by 0 bases, with 13 bases between them. CDR3 bases: TGCGCCAGCAGCCAAGATATACCTAGCAGTAGCACAGATACGCAGTATTTT. Protein product: CASSQDIPSSSTDTQYF.

Here the CDR3 reads CASSSYLRLAVQETQYF. CDR3 nucleotide sequence: TGCGCCAGCAGCTCATACCTCCGACTAGCGGTACAAGAGACCCAGTACTTC. This rearrangement joins TRBV5-1 to TRBJ2-5, with 9 bases that match TRBD2. The germline V gene has CDR1 SGHRS and CDR2 YFSETQ. The CDR3 spans 17 residues. V lost 3 bases to trimming and J lost 2 bases; unmatched junction nucleotides: 11.

The CDR3 DNA reads TGTGCCAGCAGTTTGGCAACCTCCTGGGGCTACACCTTC. As protein: CASSLATSWGYTF. The rearrangement joins TRBV28 to TRBJ1-2; D is unclear. V dropped 3 bases and J dropped 8 bases, with 13 bases sitting between them. The CDR3 sequence is 13 residues long. Germline assignment: CDR1 MDHEN and CDR2 SYDVKM.

The chain joins TRBV2 to TRBJ1-1; the match to TRBD1 covers 9 bases. This CDR3 has 14 residues. The J segment lost 4 bases and the V segment lost 6 bases, leaving 6 bases of the junction unmatched. The V gene's germline CDR1 is SNHLY and CDR2 FYNNEI. The CDR3 loop reads CASRRGQGSTEAFF. CDR3 nucleotide sequence: TGTGCCAGCAGGAGGGGACAGGGAAGCACTGAAGCTTTCTTT. The whole variable domain, remainder taken from reference TRBV2 and TRBJ1-1, is EPEVTQTPSHQVTQMGQEVILRCVPISNHLYFYWYRQILGQKVEFLVSFYNNEISEKSEIFDDQFSVERPDGSNFTLKIRSTKLEDSAMYFCASRRGQGSTEAFFGQGTRLTVV.

This clone appeared once. This chain uses TRBV6-1 with TRBJ2-5, with a weak D call TRBD2 (5 bases). Germline values: CDR1 MNHNS, CDR2 SASEGT. There are 15 residues in the CDR3. Trimming pared 6 bases from V and 4 bases from J, leaving 18 bases between. CDR3 DNA sequence: TGTGCCAGCAGCGCGGTCGGATTCCGGGGAGAGACCCAGTACTTC. Amino acids: CASSAVGFRGETQYF.

The gene calls are TRBV6-1 and TRBJ2-3; a weak D match, TRBD2 (6 bases). Looked up from germline, CDR1 is MNHNS and CDR2 is SASEGT. This CDR3 has 14 residues. Trimming stripped 8 bases from V and 0 bases from J, with 12 bases between. CDR3 loop: CASSLGTSTDTQYF. DNA of the CDR3: TGTGCCAGCTCCTTGGGGACTAGCACAGATACGCAGTATTTT.

This chain uses TRBV29-1 with TRBJ2-7, with 9 bases that match TRBD2. J lost 0 bases, V lost 7 bases, and 10 bases had no gene match. Germline CDR1 and CDR2: SQVTM and ANQGSEA. The CDR3 runs to 15 residues. DNA of the CDR3: TGCAGCGGCACCCTGCGAGCGGGGGGCTCCTACGAGCAGTACTTC. Translating it yields CSGTLRAGGSYEQYF.

V usage is TRBV10-3 and J usage is TRBJ2-7; 8 nucleotides agree with TRBD1. V was clipped by 6 bases and J by 2 bases; unmatched bases: 3. The CDR3 loop spans 13 amino acids. Germline CDR1 and CDR2: ENHRY and SYGVKD. In nucleotides, the CDR3 is TGTGCCATCAGAGGACAGGGCCCCTACGAGCAGTACTTC. This translates into CAIRGQGPYEQYF.